The 32 T cell receptor beta chains reported below all come from one sample, sequenced in a study of T cells in Graves' hyperthyroidism and ophthalmopathy. TCR beta CDR3 regions were amplified from RNA transcripts. When the TCR CDR3 underwent first-round RT-PCR, the HTBI primer set was used. TCRdb called the multiplex PCR reads again in MiXCR, with one record for every CDR3 protein. The sample shows 300,000 to 450,000 distinct CDR3 sequences, 15% to 20% of them seen only once. Sequencing used blood. The receptors here all came from a woman aged 40 to 50 with Graves' ophthalmopathy.

This clonotype was counted many times. The chain links TRBV27 to TRBJ1-1; tentatively, D is TRBD1 (5 bases). The CDR3 is 14 residues long. V gave up 8 bases and J gave up 4 bases, with 17 bases separating them. The germline V gene has CDR1 MNHEY and CDR2 SMNVEV (reference sequence). Written as DNA, the CDR3 is TGTGCCAGCGGGGACTGGCGGAGGGGCACTGAAGCTTTCTTT. This gives the protein CASGDWRRGTEAFF.

This clonotype was seen at least ten times. The chain recombines TRBV14 with TRBJ2-5, with unresolved D. With 4 bases removed from V and 6 bases from J, the gap between germline ends came to 21 bases. CDR3 size: 16 residues. CDR1 SGHDN and CDR2 FVKESK come from the germline V gene. The CDR3 loop is CASSRQGSVQHKTQYF. For the CDR3, the DNA is TGTGCCAGCAGCCGACAAGGGTCGGTTCAACACAAGACCCAGTACTTC.

A note on this clonotype: A much larger clone differs by one base, so this may be a read error. V and J are TRBV7-2 and TRBJ1-6, with 10 bases that match TRBD1. The junction had 8 bases not matched to a gene; V was cut back by 5 bases and J by 10 bases. Germline V gene sequence: CDR1 SGHTA, CDR2 FQGNSA. The CDR3 sequence is 15 residues long. The CDR3 region is CASSTRQGAMSPLHF. CDR3 coding DNA: TGTGCCAGCAGCACCCGACAGGGGGCCATGTCACCCCTCCACTTT. The full variable domain, rest sourced from reference TRBV7-2 and TRBJ1-6, is GAGVSQSPSNKVTEKGKDVELRCDPISGHTALYWYRQSLGQGLEFLIYFQGNSAPDKSGLPSDRFSAERTGGSVSTLTIQRTQQEDSAVYLCASSTRQGAMSPLHFGNGTRLTVT.

There are many counts of this clonotype. The chain carries TRBV15 and TRBJ2-2, with TRBD1 matching 10 bases. V was pared by 4 bases and J by 4 bases, with 9 bases of the junction left unmatched. This CDR3 region has 17 residues. Per germline, CDR1 LNHNV and CDR2 YYDKDF (reference sequence). The CDR3 is CATSIGSGTGVTGELFF. The CDR3 nucleotides read TGTGCCACCAGCATCGGATCCGGGACAGGGGTCACCGGGGAGCTGTTTTTT.

The table lists this clonotype with many counts. The rearrangement links TRBV5-1 to TRBJ2-7; tentative D call: TRBD1 (6 bases). This CDR3 region has 15 residues. CDR1 and CDR2 from the germline V gene are SGHRS and YFSETQ. Trimming took 2 bases from V and 2 from J, leaving 14 bases between them. The CDR3 loop reads CASSLQGTPAYEQYF. The CDR3 DNA reads TGCGCCAGCAGCTTACAGGGAACACCTGCCTACGAGCAGTACTTC.

This clonotype occurred many times. V gene TRBV4-3 combines with J gene TRBJ1-3, with D perhaps TRBD1 (6 bases). CDR1 LGHNA and CDR2 YSLEER come from the germline V gene. The CDR3 contains 14 residues. Trimming took off 4 bases at V and 2 bases at J, with 9 bases between the two ends. CDR3 nucleotide sequence: TGCGCCAGCAGCCTCCAGGGGACTGGAAACACCATATATTTT. Translated: CASSLQGTGNTIYF.

The sample holds many counts of this clonotype. The chain joins TRBV12-3 or TRBV12-4 to TRBJ2-7; 9 nucleotides match TRBD1. The trim removed 8 bases at V and 5 bases at J, leaving 13 bases unmatched. The CDR3 length is 15 residues. The CDR3 region is CASSSLGTGRDEQYF. The CDR3, as DNA: TGTGCCAGCTCCTCCCTTGGGACAGGGAGGGACGAGCAGTACTTC.

Ten or more counts support this clonotype. The chain combines TRBV30 with TRBJ1-5; D is perhaps TRBD1 (5 bases). Trimming took off 3 bases at V and 0 bases at J, with 9 bases between the two ends. The CDR3 extends over 14 amino acids. Germline CDR1 reads GTSNPN; CDR2 reads SVGIG (reference sequence). The CDR3 sequence: CAWSIGHSNQPQHF. CDR3 nucleotide sequence: TGTGCCTGGAGCATAGGACATAGCAATCAGCCCCAGCATTTT.

The sample holds many counts of this clonotype. The chain has TRBV19 and TRBJ1-5; D not certain. CDR3 size: 14 residues. Germline values: CDR1 LNHDA, CDR2 SQIVND (reference sequence). V lost 3 bases and J lost 4, with 10 bases in between. The chain's CDR3 is CASSIPDLNQPQHF. Here the CDR3 DNA reads TGTGCCAGTAGTATCCCGGACCTGAATCAGCCCCAGCATTTT.

This clonotype was seen many times. A read error may account for a junction end that differs from germline. The chain is built from TRBV6-1 and TRBJ1-1; no clear D gene. Germline V CDR1 and CDR2: MNHNS, SASEGT. This CDR3 contains 11 residues. CDR3 amino acids: CASREQTGRLF. DNA of the CDR3: TGTGCCAGCAGAGAACAGACCGGCCGTCTCTTT.

This clonotype was counted many times. The chain carries TRBV6-2 or TRBV6-3 and TRBJ1-1, with no clear D. The V gene lost 4 bases and the J gene lost 0 bases, with 6 bases spanning the gap. Per the germline V gene, CDR1 is MNHEY and CDR2 is SVGEGT. There are 13 residues in the CDR3. In nucleotides, the CDR3 is TGTGCCAGCAGTTTTGGACTGAACACTGAAGCTTTCTTT. Amino acid sequence: CASSFGLNTEAFF.

J is TRBJ2-7 and V is TRBV6-1, with D perhaps matching TRBD2 (5 bases). The V gene's germline CDR1 is MNHNS and CDR2 SASEGT. The CDR3 spans 12 residues. V lost 2 bases to trimming and J lost 6 bases, with 8 bases between them. CDR3 coding DNA: TGTGCCAGCAGTGAAACGGGATCCGAGCAGTACTTC. It is translated as CASSETGSEQYF.

This clonotype showed up just a few times. One end of the junction varies from germline; a read error may be responsible. This sequence joins TRBV9 and TRBJ1-2; D may be TRBD1 (6 bases). The length of the CDR3 is 15 residues. Per the germline V gene, CDR1 is SGDLS and CDR2 is YYNGEE. This CDR3 reads CASSVVLGTNYGYIF. CDR3 DNA: TGTGCCAGCAGCGTAGTACTAGGGACAAACTATGGCTACATCTTC.

This clonotype was seen just once. Relative to the germline gene, one junction end is altered; a read error may explain this. The chain employs TRBV28 and TRBJ2-5, with D tentatively TRBD2 (6 bases). The CDR3 has 14 residues. The germline gives CDR1 MDHEN, CDR2 SYDVKM. CDR3 region: CASSTSVGGKTQYF. CDR3 in DNA: TGTGCCAGCAGTACCTCGGTGGGAGGAAAGACCCAGTATTTC.

Ten or more counts support this clonotype. The gene calls are TRBV30 and TRBJ2-5, with unresolved D. The CDR3 covers 15 residues. Trimming took 3 bases from V and 5 from J, leaving 19 bases between them. Germline CDR1 is GTSNPN and CDR2 is SVGIG (reference sequence). The CDR3 nucleotides are TGTGCCTGGAGAAGTTTGGACCCTACGCGCGAGACCCAGTACTTC. Its protein is CAWRSLDPTRETQYF. Together with reference TRBV30 and TRBJ2-5, the CDR3 gives the full variable domain: SQTIHQWPATLVQPVGSPLSLECTVEGTSNPNLYWYRQAAGRGLQLLFYSVGIGQISSEVPQNLSASRPQDRQFILSSKKLLLSDSGFYLCAWRSLDPTRETQYFGPGTRLLVL.

Many counts were recorded for this clonotype. The CDR3 protein is CASSYSMAVTSGNEQYF. The CDR3 DNA is TGTGCCAGCAGTTACTCGATGGCCGTGACTAGCGGGAACGAGCAGTACTTC. The chain couples TRBV6-5 to TRBJ2-7; 11 bases map to TRBD2. Germline V gene lookup returns CDR1 MNHEY and CDR2 SVGAGI. The CDR3 runs to 17 residues. The J segment lost 5 bases and the V segment lost 0 bases, leaving 9 bases of the junction unmatched.

This clonotype showed up many times. V is TRBV19 and J is TRBJ2-2; tentatively, D is TRBD2 (6 bases). This CDR3 region has 15 residues. Germline V CDR1 and CDR2: LNHDA, SQIVND (reference sequence). Trimming took 5 bases from V and 5 from J, leaving 15 bases between them. The DNA for the CDR3 is TGTGCCAGTAGTCGGGGACTCTTTAATACCGGGGAGCTGTTTTTT. Protein: CASSRGLFNTGELFF.

This clonotype was counted at least ten times. This sequence joins TRBV6-2 or TRBV6-3 and TRBJ2-7, with 10 bases fitting TRBD1. CDR1 is MNHEY, CDR2 SVGEGT, per germline. The CDR3 sequence is 15 residues long. J lost 2 bases, V lost 7 bases, and 8 bases had no gene match. CDR3 loop: CASTLQGTGAYEQYF. The CDR3 coding sequence is TGTGCCAGCACCCTACAGGGGACAGGGGCCTACGAGCAGTACTTC.

J is TRBJ2-5 and V is TRBV20-1, with no clear D. Germline CDR1 DFQATT, CDR2 SNEGSKA (reference sequence). The CDR3 runs 13 residues. V lost 2 bases and J 2 bases, leaving 9 bases between the germline ends. The chain's CDR3 is CSARKSLQETQYF. The CDR3 DNA sequence: TGCAGTGCTAGAAAGTCGTTACAAGAGACCCAGTACTTC.

Many counts were recorded for this clonotype. The chain's CDR3 is CSTKMGVGQPQHF. For the CDR3, the DNA is TGCAGCACGAAAATGGGGGTTGGTCAGCCCCAGCATTTT. This chain links TRBV29-1 with TRBJ1-5; weak D call: TRBD1 (5 bases). Germline-derived CDR1 and CDR2 are SQVTM and ANQGSEA. V lost 8 bases and J 6 bases, leaving 17 bases between the germline ends. The CDR3 is 13 residues long.

This clonotype has a count of ten or more. V gene TRBV7-6 combines with J gene TRBJ2-5; no firm D call. Trimming pared 2 bases from V and 2 bases from J, leaving 9 bases between. The V gene's germline CDR1 is SGHVS and CDR2 FNYEAQ. This CDR3 comprises 14 residues. This chain's CDR3 is CASSLNRPQETQYF. CDR3 DNA sequence: TGTGCCAGCAGCTTAAACAGACCACAAGAGACCCAGTACTTC.

In its sample, this clonotype was seen many times. The chain has TRBV30 and TRBJ1-5; 12 bases line up with TRBD1. The ends lost 2 bases at V and 6 bases at J; junction bases unmatched: 11. The germline V gene has CDR1 GTSNPN and CDR2 SVGIG (reference sequence). This CDR3 comprises 17 residues. This CDR3 is CAWSSGTGGISGQPQHF. The CDR3 DNA reads TGTGCCTGGAGTTCCGGGACAGGGGGCATAAGTGGTCAGCCCCAGCATTTT. Variable domain in full (rest from reference TRBV30 and TRBJ1-5): SQTIHQWPATLVQPVGSPLSLECTVEGTSNPNLYWYRQAAGRGLQLLFYSVGIGQISSEVPQNLSASRPQDRQFILSSKKLLLSDSGFYLCAWSSGTGGISGQPQHFGDGTRLSIL.

The chain carries TRBV28 and TRBJ1-2; D is undetermined. The V gene's germline CDR1 is MDHEN and CDR2 SYDVKM. The V end was cut by 1 base, the J end by 6 bases, with 9 bases between. The CDR3 is 13 residues long. CDR3 region: CASSLFRRDGYTF. The CDR3 DNA is TGTGCCAGCAGTTTATTCCGACGGGATGGCTACACCTTC.

This clonotype was counted many times. V is TRBV6-1 and J is TRBJ2-6; D is unclear. CDR3 length: 14 amino acids. CDR1 is MNHNS, CDR2 SASEGT, per germline. Trimming removed 6 bases from V and 4 bases from J, with 10 bases in between. CDR3 coding DNA: TGTGCCAGCAGACTGCTACAGGGGGCCAACGTCCTGACTTTC. It specifies CASRLLQGANVLTF.

This clonotype was picked up one time. The chain employs TRBV11-1 and TRBJ1-5, with no clear D. The CDR3 spans 18 residues. Trimming cost V 1 base and J 3 bases, with 19 bases left between them. In germline, CDR1 is SGHAT, CDR2 FQDESV (reference sequence). The CDR3: CASSLEAGAAAPNQPQHF. CDR3 in DNA: TGTGCCAGCAGCTTAGAGGCAGGTGCCGCGGCACCCAATCAGCCCCAGCATTTT.

This clonotype was seen ten or more times. The junction departs from the called germline gene at one end, perhaps through a read error. The V call is TRBV3-1, the J call TRBJ2-2; D perhaps matches TRBD2 (6 bases). CDR1 is LGHDT, CDR2 YNNKEL, per germline (reference sequence). This CDR3 comprises 14 residues. The DNA of the CDR3 is TGTGCCAGCAGCCAAGAAAGCCTAAACCGGGAGCTGTTTTTC. It encodes CASSQESLNRELFF. Filled out from reference TRBV3-1 and TRBJ2-2, the complete variable domain reads DTAVSQTPKYLVTQMGNDKSIKCEQNLGHDTMYWYKQDSKKFLKIMFSYNNKELIINETVPNRFSPKSPDKAHLNLHINSLELGDSAVYFCASSQESLNRELFFGEGSRLTVL.

This clonotype was counted many times. The V call is TRBV2, the J call TRBJ2-2, with 8 bases fitting TRBD2. CDR1 is SNHLY, CDR2 FYNNEI, per germline. This CDR3 is built from 15 residues. V shed 5 bases and J 2 bases; nucleotides not matched to a gene: 4. The CDR3 sequence is CASSRGLGNTGELFF. CDR3 DNA: TGTGCCAGCAGTAGGGGACTAGGAAACACCGGGGAGCTGTTTTTT. The whole variable domain, filled in from reference TRBV2 and TRBJ2-2, reads EPEVTQTPSHQVTQMGQEVILRCVPISNHLYFYWYRQILGQKVEFLVSFYNNEISEKSEIFDDQFSVERPDGSNFTLKIRSTKLEDSAMYFCASSRGLGNTGELFFGEGSRLTVL.

Comment on this clonotype: A read error may explain this, as a much larger clone is one base away. This chain connects TRBV28 to TRBJ1-2; no reliable D call. CDR1 and CDR2 (germline): MDHEN, SYDVKM. CDR3 length: 11 residues. V was shortened by 7 bases and J by 3 bases, with 6 bases between the two germline ends. The CDR3 DNA reads as TGTGCCAGCAACCAGGACTATGGCTACACCTTC. Amino acids: CASNQDYGYTF.

This clonotype was counted at least ten times. The chain combines TRBV6-1 with TRBJ1-5; D uncertain. The CDR3 extends over 13 amino acids. CDR1 is MNHNS and CDR2 is SASEGT in the germline V gene. V gave up 6 bases and J gave up 7 bases, with 13 bases separating them. The CDR3 loop reads CASSSHLEQPQHF. The DNA of the CDR3 is TGTGCCAGCAGCTCCCACTTGGAGCAGCCCCAGCATTTT.

The table lists this clonotype with many counts. V is TRBV12-3 or TRBV12-4 and J is TRBJ2-3, with 8 bases fitting TRBD1. The CDR3 loop spans 14 amino acids. Trimming removed 6 bases from V and 2 bases from J; junction bases left unmatched: 4. The CDR3 sequence is CASRDRGITDTQYF. Written as DNA, the CDR3 is TGTGCCAGCAGAGACAGGGGAATCACAGATACGCAGTATTTT.

This clonotype was recorded at least ten times. V is TRBV19 and J is TRBJ1-5; weak D call: TRBD1 (5 bases). The CDR3 runs 13 residues. Germline V gene sequence: CDR1 LNHDA, CDR2 SQIVND (reference sequence). With 0 bases removed from V and 6 bases from J, the gap between germline ends came to 6 bases. The CDR3 nucleotides read TGTGCCAGTAGTATAGAAGGGGTTCAGCCCCAGCATTTT. It encodes CASSIEGVQPQHF. Looking up the rest from reference TRBV19 and TRBJ1-5 gives the full variable domain: DGGITQSPKYLFRKEGQNVTLSCEQNLNHDAMYWYRQDPGQGLRLIYYSQIVNDFQKGDIAEGYSVSREKKESFPLTVTSAQKNPTAFYLCASSIEGVQPQHFGDGTRLSIL.

The chain employs TRBV2 and TRBJ2-7; 11 nucleotides agree with TRBD2. The germline V gene encodes CDR1 SNHLY and CDR2 FYNNEI. The CDR3 extends over 14 amino acids. V gave up 8 bases and J gave up 2 bases; unmatched junction bases: 5. CDR3 in DNA: TGTGCCAGCGGACTAGCGGGCATTACCTACGAGCAGTACTTC. Translated, it gives CASGLAGITYEQYF.